Given below is one T cell receptor (beta chain) in context. Its antigen is not known. These data originate in a study of monozygotic twins with inflammatory bowel disease. General observations from the study: Whereas healthy co-twins had higher TCRbeta diversity (inverse Simpson), IBD patients had lower diversity.

With eight separate reactions per sample, the authors made cDNA. Each CDR3 protein gets one entry in TCRdb, which reprocessed the 5' RACE reads and gives no DNA. This table holds 420,000 or so distinct CDR3 sequences. Germline CDR1 reads DFQATT; CDR2 reads SNEGSKA (reference sequence). This CDR3 has 13 amino acids. The sequencing sample was made of blood. This clonotype was obtained from a human donor with ulcerative colitis or Crohn's disease, or a healthy co-twin of an affected twin (not recorded which). The V call is TRBV20-1, the J call TRBJ1-4; lacking DNA, the TRBD1 call made by TCRdb goes unchecked. CDR3 residues: CSARRTQGEKLFF.